A selection of T cell receptor beta chains follows, all from one sample in a study of regulatory T cells in long-lasting Graves disease. TCRdb used MiXCR to reprocess the multiplex PCR reads, holding one entry per CDR3 protein. This table holds a few hundred thousand distinct CDR3 sequences, about 25% found once. The sequencing used peripheral blood mononuclear cells (PBMCs), collected when the disease was refractory, from a patient treated with antithyroid drugs. These receptors were taken from a female donor with Graves disease. The CDR3 runs from the conserved cysteine through the conserved F or W. A D gene is named only where the DNA matches it firmly. The listing skips clone size in some rows; elsewhere it reads once, few, many or a size class.

D: TRBD2; V: TRBV5-8; J: TRBJ2-4; size: -; DNA: TGTGCCAGCAGCTACCAGACTAGCAGCTTAGCCAAAAACATTGAGTACTTC; CDR3: CASSYQTSSLAKNIEYF
D: -; V: TRBV6-5; J: TRBJ1-2; size: many; DNA: TGTGCCAGCAGTTACTCTGGGGAATCAACCTTC; CDR3: CASSYSGESTF
D: -; V: TRBV6-4; J: TRBJ1-2; size: once; DNA: TGTGCCAGCAGTGCATCACAGGGATTCGATGGCTACACCTTC; CDR3: CASSASQGFDGYTF
D: -; V: TRBV29-1; J: TRBJ1-1; size: -; DNA: TGCAGCGTTGTTCGGGGCTCGAACACTGAAGCTTTCTTT; CDR3: CSVVRGSNTEAFF
D: -; V: TRBV2; J: TRBJ2-5; size: medium-sized; DNA: TGTGCCAGCAGTGAAGGTCCCCAAGAGACCCAGTACTTC; CDR3: CASSEGPQETQYF
D: TRBD1; V: TRBV2; J: TRBJ2-1; size: many; DNA: TGTGCCAGCATCCGGGACAGGGGACCGTATGAGCAGTTCTTC; CDR3: CASIRDRGPYEQFF
D: -; V: TRBV7-2; J: TRBJ2-5; size: few; DNA: TGTGCCAGCAGCTTAGGGTCCCTGAGCCAGCGGAAAGAGACCCAGTACTTC; CDR3: CASSLGSLSQRKETQYF
D: -; V: TRBV19; J: TRBJ2-7; size: many; DNA: TGTGCCAGTAGTATAGTAACAGCGAACTCCTACGAGCAGTACTTC; CDR3: CASSIVTANSYEQYF
D: -; V: TRBV28; J: TRBJ2-5; size: many; DNA: TGTGCCAGCAGCTTGCAGGGAATGGAGACCCAGTACTTC; CDR3: CASSLQGMETQYF
D: TRBD1; V: TRBV24-1; J: TRBJ2-3; size: -; DNA: TGTGCCACCAGTGATCGAGGGGGCACGTATACGCAGTATTTT; CDR3: CATSDRGGTYTQYF
D: -; V: TRBV20-1; J: TRBJ1-6; size: few; DNA: TGCAGTGCTAGAGTGGACAGCTCCTATAATTCACCCCTCCACTTT; CDR3: CSARVDSSYNSPLHF
D: TRBD1; V: TRBV29-1; J: TRBJ2-2; size: few; DNA: TGCAGCGTTGATAAATCCGGGACAGGGTTCACCGGGGAGCTGTTTTTT; CDR3: CSVDKSGTGFTGELFF
D: TRBD1; V: TRBV2; J: TRBJ1-6; size: few; DNA: TGTGCCAGCGGACAGGGAATGGTGATTACTTCACCCCTCCACTTT; CDR3: CASGQGMVITSPLHF
D: TRBD1; V: TRBV7-8; J: TRBJ1-5; size: many; DNA: TGTGCCAGCAGCTTAGGGGACAGCGGGAATCAGCCCCAGCATTTT; CDR3: CASSLGDSGNQPQHF
D: -; V: TRBV2; J: TRBJ2-2; size: many; DNA: TGTGCCAGCAGTAGCCGGGACGGCAACACCGGGGAGCTGTTTTTT; CDR3: CASSSRDGNTGELFF
D: TRBD1; V: TRBV6-1; J: TRBJ1-2; size: many; DNA: TGTGCCAGCACCCCGGACAGGGCCTATGGCTACACCTTC; CDR3: CASTPDRAYGYTF
D: -; V: TRBV13; J: TRBJ1-2; size: -; DNA: TGTGCCAGCAGCCCTAAGCTAGTGAGCTTCTATAGCTACACCTTC; CDR3: CASSPKLVSFYSYTF
D: TRBD2; V: TRBV5-1; J: TRBJ2-7; size: few; DNA: TGCGCCAGCAGGGGACTAGCGGGTAACGAGCAGTACTTC; CDR3: CASRGLAGNEQYF
D: -; V: TRBV19; J: TRBJ2-7; size: -; DNA: TGTGCCAGTAGTTACGGGACCCCAGGCTACGAGCAGTACTTC; CDR3: CASSYGTPGYEQYF
D: -; V: TRBV2; J: TRBJ1-5; size: many; DNA: TGTGCCAGCAGTGAGCTCTCGAGGGCAGATCAGCCCCAGCATTTT; CDR3: CASSELSRADQPQHF